A single sample is the source of the 32 T cell receptor beta chains below, sequenced in a study of shared clonotypes between healthy human individuals. Sequenced by immunoSEQ multiplex PCR; TCRdb stores in-frame clones only, minus some. The data contain hundreds of thousands of clones, around 77% of them singletons. The specimen was PBMCs. These receptors all come from a woman aged 40-49 years in good health. Some clones in this sample may be carry-over from other donors' samples.

The V call is TRBV10-3, the J call TRBJ2-3; 13 nucleotides line up with TRBD2. CDR1 is ENHRY, CDR2 SYGVKD, per germline. The CDR3 spans 16 residues. With V trimmed by 6 bases and J by 4 bases, 7 bases remained unmatched. In nucleotides, the CDR3 is TGTGCCATCAGAGGGACTAGCGGGACCCAAGCAGATACGCAGTATTTT. The encoded protein is CAIRGTSGTQADTQYF.

The chain uses TRBV6-5 and TRBJ2-1; D is possibly TRBD1 (5 bases). The ends were cut back, 6 bases at V and 4 bases at J, with 13 bases in the middle. The CDR3 extends over 14 amino acids. Germline CDR1 MNHEY, CDR2 SVGAGI. The CDR3 sequence: CASSRDSAYNEQFF. In DNA, the CDR3 is TGTGCCAGCAGCCGCGACAGCGCTTACAATGAGCAGTTCTTC.

V gene TRBV6-1 combines with J gene TRBJ2-1; D gene unclear. V lost 4 bases to trimming and J lost 1 base, with 11 bases between them. CDR3 size: 15 residues. From germline, CDR1 is MNHNS and CDR2 SASEGT. In nucleotides, the CDR3 is TGTGCCAGCAGTGTGAAGCTTGAGTCCTACAATGAGCAGTTCTTC. It is translated as CASSVKLESYNEQFF.

The chain combines TRBV28 with TRBJ2-7; 8 nucleotides line up with TRBD1. Looked up from germline, CDR1 is MDHEN and CDR2 is SYDVKM. This CDR3 has 19 residues. V trimming: 1 base; J trimming: 0 bases; junction bases outside the gene matches: 14. For the CDR3, the DNA is TGTGCCAGCAGTTTATATTTTTGGGCAGGGGGCCTTACCTCCTACGAGCAGTACTTC. This encodes CASSLYFWAGGLTSYEQYF.

This clone turned up a few times. The chain couples TRBV9 to TRBJ2-3, with TRBD2 identical over 11 bases. Germline V gene lookup returns CDR1 SGDLS and CDR2 YYNGEE. The V segment lost 3 bases and the J segment 5 bases; nucleotides outside the gene matches: 8. CDR3 length equals 16 residues. The CDR3 sequence is CASSAGRLAGIDTQYF. The CDR3 nucleotides are TGTGCCAGCAGCGCGGGCCGACTAGCGGGAATAGATACGCAGTATTTT.

The rearrangement uses TRBV18 and TRBJ2-2; D uncertain. The V end was cut by 1 base, the J end by 1 base, with 7 bases between. Germline values: CDR1 KGHSH, CDR2 LQKENI. CDR3 length: 15 amino acids. CDR3 in amino acids: CASSPQLKNTGELFF. As DNA, the CDR3 is TGTGCCAGCTCACCACAGCTGAAGAACACCGGGGAGCTGTTTTTT.

The chain couples TRBV4-3 to TRBJ1-2; weak D call: TRBD1 (5 bases). This CDR3 is built from 15 residues. CDR1 LGHNA and CDR2 YSLEER come from the germline V gene. Trimming shortened V by 4 bases and J by 3 bases, and 15 bases separated the two germline ends. CDR3 nucleotides: TGCGCCAGCAGCCGTTACGCGGGAGGGGACTATGGCTACACCTTC. Translating it yields CASSRYAGGDYGYTF.

In regard to this clone: With a much larger clone just one base away, this may be a read error. The chain has TRBV5-1 and TRBJ2-7; 8 bases map to TRBD1. CDR3 size: 17 residues. Germline V gives CDR1 SGHRS, CDR2 YFSETQ. The J segment lost 0 bases and the V segment lost 1 base, leaving 9 bases of the junction unmatched. Written as DNA, the CDR3 is TGCGCCAGCAGCTTGAGTGGGGCAGGGGGCTTCTCCTACGAGCAGTACTTC. This gives the protein CASSLSGAGGFSYEQYF.

The rearrangement joins TRBV4-1 to TRBJ2-7; D not resolved. Germline CDR1 MGHRA, CDR2 YSYEKL. The V gene lost 0 bases and the J gene lost 0 bases, with 6 bases spanning the gap. This CDR3 contains 14 residues. CDR3 loop: CASSQDGSSYEQYF. The CDR3, as DNA: TGCGCCAGCAGCCAAGATGGCAGCTCCTACGAGCAGTACTTC.

This clone was counted a single time. The rearrangement uses TRBV21-1 and TRBJ2-2; whether TRBD1, the table's D call, matches the DNA was not checked. TRBV21-1 is an annotated pseudogene. The CDR3 is made up of 17 amino acids. CDR3 region: CASSLTRGQGNTGELFF. CDR3 in DNA: TGTGCCAGCAGCCTAACGAGGGGACAGGGGAACACCGGGGAGCTGTTTTTT.

This clone was seen many times. The rearrangement joins TRBV5-1 to TRBJ2-7; 10 bases line up with TRBD2. From germline, CDR1 is SGHRS and CDR2 YFSETQ. Trimming took 1 base from V and 6 from J; bases not matched to a gene: 19. This CDR3 has 19 residues. The CDR3 region has the DNA TGCGCCAGCAGCTTGATCTCGGCTAGCGGGAGTATGACAGATGGCGAGCAGTACTTC. This encodes CASSLISASGSMTDGEQYF.

A word on this clone: A read error is likely here: a far larger clone is one base away. The CDR3 does not end in the conserved phenylalanine or tryptophan, so this is likely a read error. The chain combines TRBV2 with TRBJ1-1; the D is unclear. V lost 6 bases and J lost 5, with 7 bases in between. Germline CDR1 and CDR2: SNHLY and FYNNEI. CDR3 size: 11 residues. The CDR3 protein is CASRGTTEAFS. The CDR3 DNA follows: TGTGCCAGCAGGGGTACTACTGAAGCTTTCTCT.

The chain combines TRBV9 with TRBJ2-3; TRBD1 matches at 7 bases. Germline V lookup: CDR1 SGDLS, CDR2 YYNGEE. Unmatched junction bases numbered 11, after V lost 1 base and J lost 6 bases. This CDR3 has 16 residues. The CDR3 is CASSVTRAGGADTQYF. The CDR3 coding sequence is TGTGCCAGCAGCGTAACAAGGGCAGGGGGAGCGGATACGCAGTATTTT.

The chain has TRBV5-6 and TRBJ1-2, with D tentatively TRBD1 (6 bases). Between the trimmed V and J ends, which lost 2 bases and 4 bases, there was a span of 15 bases. Germline V lookup: CDR1 SGHDT, CDR2 YYEEEE. CDR3 length: 15 amino acids. The CDR3 here is CASSFHQTGAYGYTF. In DNA form, the CDR3 reads TGTGCCAGCAGCTTCCATCAGACAGGAGCCTATGGCTACACCTTC.

The rearrangement uses TRBV11-3 and TRBJ2-2; no firm D call. Trimming removed 5 bases from V and 10 bases from J, with 11 bases in between. The V gene's germline CDR1 is SGHNT and CDR2 YENEEA. This CDR3 has 12 residues. CDR3 nucleotides: TGTGCCAGCAGCCAGCGCAGCACGGAGCTGTTTTTT. Encoded protein: CASSQRSTELFF.

The rearrangement uses TRBV6-5 and TRBJ1-2; 8 bases line up with TRBD1. V was clipped by 5 bases and J by 4 bases; unmatched bases: 6. Germline assignment: CDR1 MNHEY and CDR2 SVGAGI. This CDR3 spans 14 amino acids. CDR3 sequence: CASSALTGAYGYTF. CDR3 bases: TGTGCCAGCAGTGCCCTGACAGGGGCCTATGGCTACACCTTC.

This clone was detected only once. V usage is TRBV2 and J usage is TRBJ2-7, with 14 bases lining up with TRBD2. CDR1 is SNHLY and CDR2 is FYNNEI in the germline V gene. CDR3 length: 16 amino acids. J was trimmed by 5 bases and V by 6 bases; bases with no gene match: 9. CDR3 region: CASRRGTSGGIDEQYF. CDR3 nucleotides: TGTGCCAGCAGAAGGGGGACTAGCGGGGGCATCGACGAGCAGTACTTC.

This clone was picked up a small number of times. This chain joins TRBV27 and TRBJ2-7, with 10 nucleotides matching TRBD2. Germline-derived CDR1 and CDR2 are MNHEY and SMNVEV (reference sequence). This CDR3 has 16 residues. The J segment lost 4 bases and the V segment lost 6 bases, leaving 12 bases of the junction unmatched. CDR3 DNA sequence: TGTGCCAGCAGGCAGAGCCTAGCGGGAGTCGTATACGAGCAGTACTTC. It encodes CASRQSLAGVVYEQYF.

The chain links TRBV30 to TRBJ1-4; TRBD1 matches at 9 bases. The CDR3 spans 17 residues. Trimming cost V 2 bases and J 2 bases; bases outside gene matches: 9. CDR1 and CDR2 from the germline V gene are GTSNPN and SVGIG (reference sequence). Written as DNA, the CDR3 is TGTGCCTGGAGTCCGTCTGGACAGGGGCTGACTAATGAAAAACTGTTTTTT. As protein: CAWSPSGQGLTNEKLFF.

As to this clone: Germline is not matched at one junction end, which may reflect a read error. The chain employs TRBV29-1 and TRBJ1-1; D remains unclear. The CDR3 runs to 11 residues. Germline CDR1 and CDR2: SQVTM and ANQGSEA. CDR3 sequence (DNA): TGCAACGTTTCGGGGAACACTGAAGCTTTCTTT. This gives the protein CNVSGNTEAFF.

This clone was seen at least ten times. V is TRBV5-4 and J is TRBJ2-4; tentatively, D is TRBD2 (8 bases). V lost 2 bases and J lost 0, with 18 bases in between. CDR3 length: 18 residues. Per the germline V gene, CDR1 is SGHNT and CDR2 is YYREEE (reference sequence). CDR3 amino acids: CASSLSGSKGAAKNIQYF. CDR3 nucleotides: TGTGCCAGCAGCTTAAGCGGGAGTAAGGGGGCAGCCAAAAACATTCAGTACTTC.

V gene TRBV5-1 combines with J gene TRBJ2-5; maybe TRBD1 (5 bases). This CDR3 is 14 amino acids long. From germline, CDR1 is SGHRS and CDR2 YFSETQ. V lost 1 base and J 2 bases, leaving 9 bases between the germline ends. The CDR3: CASSLTGVQETQYF. Here the CDR3 DNA reads TGCGCCAGCAGCTTGACAGGAGTTCAAGAGACCCAGTACTTC.

This chain uses TRBV11-2 with TRBJ2-4, with 11 bases fitting TRBD2. Germline V gives CDR1 SGHAT, CDR2 FQNNGV. With V trimmed by 1 base and J by 13 bases, 3 bases remained unmatched. The CDR3 extends over 13 amino acids. CDR3 loop: CASSLVLAGEQYF. CDR3 coding DNA: TGTGCCAGCAGCTTAGTACTAGCGGGAGAACAGTACTTC.

This chain connects TRBV15 to TRBJ2-7, with unresolved D. CDR3 length: 13 residues. The germline V gene has CDR1 LNHNV and CDR2 YYDKDF (reference sequence). V shed 1 base and J shed 7 bases, with 11 bases lying between them. The CDR3 loop reads CATSRGERWEQYF. The CDR3 nucleotides are TGTGCCACCAGCAGAGGAGAACGCTGGGAGCAGTACTTC.

The rearrangement links TRBV9 to TRBJ2-6; D gene ambiguous. The CDR3 spans 17 residues. V dropped 3 bases and J dropped 4 bases, with 17 bases sitting between them. Per germline, CDR1 SGDLS and CDR2 YYNGEE. CDR3 sequence (DNA): TGTGCCAGCAGCGCACCGGGTGGGCTCTTGGGGGCCAACGTCCTGACTTTC. It specifies CASSAPGGLLGANVLTF.

The rearrangement uses TRBV19 and TRBJ1-1; possible D gene TRBD1, 5 bases. This CDR3 region has 15 residues. V lost 5 bases to trimming and J lost 1 base, with 14 bases between them. Germline V CDR1 and CDR2: LNHDA, SQIVND (reference sequence). CDR3 sequence (DNA): TGTGCCAGTAGTCCCGGGACCTACTCGAACACTGAAGCTTTCTTT. Its translation: CASSPGTYSNTEAFF.

This chain joins TRBV29-1 and TRBJ2-1; 7 bases fit TRBD2. Looked up from germline, CDR1 is SQVTM and CDR2 is ANQGSEA. V lost 6 bases to trimming and J lost 13 bases; unmatched junction nucleotides: 21. CDR3 size: 15 residues. CDR3 DNA sequence: TGCAGCGTACAAGTAGCGGGTCCACCTTTGGAAAATCAGTTCTTC. Its translation: CSVQVAGPPLENQFF.

This chain joins TRBV9 and TRBJ2-7, with 7 positions matching TRBD1. The length of the CDR3 is 15 residues. V lost 0 bases, J lost 5 bases, and 8 bases stayed unmatched. Germline V gene sequence: CDR1 SGDLS, CDR2 YYNGEE. The CDR3 DNA reads as TGTGCCAGCAGCGTAGGGGCAGGGGGTTACGACGAGCAGTACTTC. As protein: CASSVGAGGYDEQYF.

Remarks on this clone: A much larger clone is a single base away; this may be a read error. This rearrangement joins TRBV18 to TRBJ2-3; TRBD1 matches 10 bases. The length of the CDR3 is 14 residues. V shed 3 bases and J 8 bases; nucleotides not matched to a gene: 5. Germline V gives CDR1 KGHSH, CDR2 LQKENI. This CDR3 reads CASSPGTGVGTQYF. The CDR3 nucleotides read TGTGCCAGCTCACCTGGGACAGGGGTGGGTACGCAGTATTTT.

The gene calls are TRBV6-5 and TRBJ2-2; no reliable D call. Trimming shortened V by 4 bases and J by 6 bases, and 9 bases separated the two germline ends. CDR3 length: 13 amino acids. In germline, CDR1 is MNHEY, CDR2 SVGAGI. CDR3: CASSCSRSGELFF. DNA for the CDR3: TGTGCCAGCAGTTGCTCGAGGTCCGGGGAGCTGTTTTTT.

The chain recombines TRBV6-1 with TRBJ1-2, with D possibly matching TRBD1 (6 bases). V was pared by 5 bases and J by 5 bases, with 9 bases between. The CDR3 covers 12 residues. CDR1 MNHNS and CDR2 SASEGT come from the germline V gene. CDR3 bases: TGTGCCAGCAGTTCTGGACAGTATGGCTACACCTTC. It encodes CASSSGQYGYTF.

This clone was seen just once. The chain couples TRBV6-6 to TRBJ1-5; weak D call: TRBD1 (6 bases). The CDR3 has 14 residues. Trimming stripped 7 bases from V and 4 bases from J, with 14 bases between. Germline V lookup: CDR1 MNHNY, CDR2 SVGAGI (reference sequence). The CDR3 protein is CASMSIQGNQPQHF. The CDR3 DNA reads as TGTGCCAGCATGTCAATTCAGGGGAATCAGCCCCAGCATTTT.